The rows below give T cell receptor beta chains drawn from one sample of a study of cytomegalovirus exposure and HLA in healthy donors. Here immunoSEQ multiplex PCR was the method, and the copy in TCRdb shows in-frame clones only, minus some. This sample has roughly 150,000 clones, with roughly three quarters found just once. Sample: PBMCs. All receptors come from a male donor in good health and CMV-seronegative. The CDR3 runs from the conserved cysteine through the conserved F or W. Fields, in order: J gene, clone size, V gene, D gene, CDR3 protein, CDR3 DNA. The D gene is left open where the match is weak. Only some rows state a clone size, as once, few, many or a class for expanded clones.

J gene: TRBJ2-5
clone size: .
V gene: TRBV5-1
D gene: TRBD2
CDR3 protein: CASSTGTSEKETQYF
CDR3 DNA: TGCGCCAGCAGCACAGGGACTAGCGAAAAAGAGACCCAGTACTTC

J gene: TRBJ2-1
clone size: .
V gene: TRBV9
D gene: .
CDR3 protein: CASSTRTDSYNEQFF
CDR3 DNA: TGTGCCAGCAGCACTCGGACAGACTCCTACAATGAGCAGTTCTTC

J gene: TRBJ2-7
clone size: .
V gene: TRBV7-2
D gene: TRBD2
CDR3 protein: CASSLGWTSRGYEQYF
CDR3 DNA: TGTGCCAGCAGCTTAGGGTGGACTAGTCGGGGATACGAGCAGTACTTC

J gene: TRBJ2-7
clone size: few
V gene: TRBV6-1
D gene: .
CDR3 protein: CASSQQVILSYEQYF
CDR3 DNA: TGTGCCAGCAGTCAACAGGTAATTCTCTCCTACGAGCAGTACTTC

J gene: TRBJ2-7
clone size: few
V gene: TRBV7-2
D gene: TRBD1
CDR3 protein: CASSWTGNGEQYF
CDR3 DNA: TGTGCCAGCAGCTGGACAGGGAATGGCGAGCAGTACTTC

J gene: TRBJ2-2
clone size: .
V gene: TRBV7-2
D gene: TRBD1
CDR3 protein: CASSRRTGGGTGELFF
CDR3 DNA: TGTGCCAGCAGCCGGCGGACAGGGGGTGGGACCGGGGAGCTGTTTTTT

J gene: TRBJ1-1
clone size: .
V gene: TRBV30
D gene: .
CDR3 protein: CAWSVQGTEAFF
CDR3 DNA: TGTGCCTGGAGTGTTCAGGGGACTGAAGCTTTCTTT

J gene: TRBJ2-5
clone size: .
V gene: TRBV7-9
D gene: TRBD1
CDR3 protein: CASSLTGVYQETQYF
CDR3 DNA: TGTGCCAGCAGCTTAACAGGGGTTTACCAAGAGACCCAGTACTTC

J gene: TRBJ2-7
clone size: .
V gene: TRBV7-9
D gene: TRBD2
CDR3 protein: CASSRGTREGEQYF
CDR3 DNA: TGTGCCAGCAGCCGCGGGACTAGGGAGGGGGAGCAGTACTTC

J gene: TRBJ2-2
clone size: .
V gene: TRBV5-6
D gene: TRBD2
CDR3 protein: CASSPVAGGLTGELFF
CDR3 DNA: TGTGCCAGCAGCCCTGTGGCGGGGGGGCTCACCGGGGAGCTGTTTTTT

J gene: TRBJ2-3
clone size: .
V gene: TRBV5-1
D gene: .
CDR3 protein: CASSLVPQGGLYSDTDTQYF
CDR3 DNA: TGCGCCAGCAGCTTAGTCCCCCAAGGCGGGCTTTATAGCGACACAGATACGCAGTATTTT

J gene: TRBJ1-3
clone size: .
V gene: TRBV9
D gene: .
CDR3 protein: CASSGESGNTIYF
CDR3 DNA: TGTGCCAGCTCAGGGGAATCGGGAAACACCATATATTTT

J gene: TRBJ1-4
clone size: .
V gene: TRBV9
D gene: TRBD1
CDR3 protein: CASSLTGAFNEKLFF
CDR3 DNA: TGTGCCAGCAGCCTGACAGGGGCGTTCAATGAAAAACTGTTTTTT

J gene: TRBJ2-1
clone size: few
V gene: TRBV28
D gene: TRBD2
CDR3 protein: CASSSPSSGRAIYNEQFF
CDR3 DNA: TGTGCCAGCAGTTCTCCGTCTAGCGGGAGGGCAATCTACAATGAGCAGTTCTTC

J gene: TRBJ2-3
clone size: .
V gene: TRBV6-5
D gene: TRBD2
CDR3 protein: CASSYSRLAGGYTQYF
CDR3 DNA: TGTGCCAGCAGTTACTCACGACTAGCGGGGGGTTATACGCAGTATTTT

J gene: TRBJ2-6
clone size: .
V gene: TRBV5-4
D gene: TRBD1
CDR3 protein: CASSEQGLSGANVLTF
CDR3 DNA: TGTGCCAGCAGCGAACAGGGGCTCTCTGGGGCCAACGTCCTGACTTTC

J gene: TRBJ1-1
clone size: .
V gene: TRBV5-1
D gene: .
CDR3 protein: CASSLAAGAYTEAFF
CDR3 DNA: TGCGCCAGCAGCTTGGCTGCAGGGGCGTACACTGAAGCTTTCTTT

J gene: TRBJ2-7
clone size: .
V gene: TRBV7-9
D gene: TRBD2
CDR3 protein: CASSSVLAVTDEQYF
CDR3 DNA: TGTGCCAGCAGCTCCGTTCTAGCGGTAACTGACGAGCAGTACTTC

J gene: TRBJ1-2
clone size: .
V gene: TRBV5-1
D gene: TRBD1
CDR3 protein: CASSLATGLGGYTF
CDR3 DNA: TGCGCCAGCAGCTTGGCGACAGGGCTGGGTGGCTACACCTTC

J gene: TRBJ2-7
clone size: .
V gene: TRBV11-2
D gene: .
CDR3 protein: CASSSSRDLAYF
CDR3 DNA: TGTGCCAGCAGCTCCTCCCGGGACTTAGCGTACTTC

J gene: TRBJ1-5
clone size: .
V gene: TRBV9
D gene: .
CDR3 protein: CAGPLGEAQHF
CDR3 DNA: TGTGCCGGCCCCCTCGGGGAGGCCCAGCATTTT

J gene: TRBJ1-1
clone size: .
V gene: TRBV5-1
D gene: .
CDR3 protein: CASSLGVLTEAFF
CDR3 DNA: TGCGCCAGCAGCTTGGGAGTGCTCACTGAAGCTTTCTTT

J gene: TRBJ2-5
clone size: .
V gene: TRBV7-7
D gene: .
CDR3 protein: CASSLRFQEAQYF
CDR3 DNA: TGTGCCAGCAGCTTAAGATTTCAAGAGGCCCAGTACTTC

J gene: TRBJ1-1
clone size: .
V gene: TRBV2
D gene: .
CDR3 protein: CANRGQNTEAFF
CDR3 DNA: TGTGCCAACCGAGGGCAGAACACTGAAGCTTTCTTT

J gene: TRBJ1-2
clone size: .
V gene: TRBV28
D gene: TRBD1
CDR3 protein: CASSLLTGTGYGYTF
CDR3 DNA: TGTGCCAGCAGTTTATTAACCGGGACAGGATATGGCTACACCTTC

J gene: TRBJ1-2
clone size: .
V gene: TRBV6-5
D gene: .
CDR3 protein: CASSLDSSRYTF
CDR3 DNA: TGTGCCAGCAGTCTAGACAGTAGTCGCTACACCTTC

J gene: TRBJ1-2
clone size: .
V gene: TRBV7-9
D gene: .
CDR3 protein: CSSNPGLIRGYGYTF
CDR3 DNA: TGTTCCAGCAACCCCGGACTTATACGGGGCTATGGCTACACCTTC

J gene: TRBJ2-2
clone size: .
V gene: TRBV27
D gene: TRBD1
CDR3 protein: CASSLGTGRGTGELFF
CDR3 DNA: TGTGCCAGCAGTCTAGGGACAGGGAGAGGCACCGGGGAGCTGTTTTTT

J gene: TRBJ2-1
clone size: .
V gene: TRBV7-3
D gene: .
CDR3 protein: CASSLMGLSSSYNEQFF
CDR3 DNA: TGTGCCAGCAGCTTAATGGGACTGTCGAGCTCCTACAATGAGCAGTTCTTC

J gene: TRBJ1-5
clone size: .
V gene: TRBV28
D gene: .
CDR3 protein: CASSLPPSDSGAYNQPQHF
CDR3 DNA: TGTGCCAGCAGTTTACCCCCCTCTGACAGTGGAGCCTACAATCAGCCCCAGCATTTT